This T cell receptor beta chain comes out of a study of sequential checkpoint blockade in melanoma (dated by TCRdb to between 2018 and 2021). Background on the whole study: Patients were assigned by 1:1 randomization to either first-line nivolumab followed by ipilimumab (arm A) or ipilimumab followed by nivolumab (arm B). Maintenance nivolumab was given following each of the two trial sequences. The research as a whole found: The response-prediction model combining TCR metrics and mutation burden needs validation in larger, independent patient cohorts.

For this clone: Its cognate antigen has yet to be identified. No per-base quality is available; no much larger clone lies one base away.

From cysteine to phenylalanine, the CDR3 is 14 amino acids long. CDR3 DNA is the only sequence kept; it has 42 bases, read in frame from the first base. V is shortened by 0 bases, J by 8 bases, and the region joining them spans 9 bases. Per the germline V gene, SGHRS is the CDR1 and YFSETQ is the CDR2. Taken with the paper, the label for treatment or condition translates to: randomized to nivolumab then ipilimumab (arm A) or the reverse (arm B). Prior DNA-damaging chemotherapy had not been received by any trial patient. Thawed PBMCs were sorted on a FACS Aria II flow cytometer to isolate live CD3+CD8+ cells negative for CD19 and CD56. Samples came from patients with melanoma in CheckMate 064, a randomized, open-label phase II trial of sequential checkpoint blockade. Peripheral blood mononuclear cells were collected by leukapheresis, purified with Ficoll-Paque, and frozen in human serum with about 10% DMSO. Purity of sorted blood CD3+CD8+ cells was verified at >98% immediately after sorting, followed by DNA extraction.

TCRbeta CDR3 regions were immunosequenced from genomic DNA with the immunoSEQ Assay. Before high-throughput sequencing, genomic DNA was amplified using bias-controlled multiplex PCR. In the paper's pipeline: To quantify the absolute abundance of each unique TCRbeta CDR3 region, the sequences were collapsed and filtered. Clonality, defined as 1 minus Pielou's evenness, was calculated using productive rearrangements only. A previously published method was used to identify clones whose frequencies were significantly greater in on-treatment samples than in baseline samples. This immuneACCESS table, as held by TCRdb, lists in-frame sequences with V and J called but not all clones. Of the missing ones, under half trace to an unresolved V gene in checked studies; the others have no known cause. Clone size and the V and J calls come from that table; the DNA yielded D and trimming. This sample holds tens of thousands of clones; approximately 86% were observed only once. 22% of the sample rests with the top ten.

This receptor was taken from a human donor with melanoma. The sequence joins TRBV5-1 to TRBJ1-6; 6 matching bases give a weak D call of TRBD1. The sample was CD8+ T cells sorted from blood (inferred from file names), taken from a patient given nivolumab and ipilimumab in sequence. The nucleotide sequence reads as follows: TGCGCCAGCAGCTTGGACAGGGAAGATTCACCCCTCCACTTT. Its protein reads: CASSLDREDSPLHF.